This TCR beta chain was identified in a study of blood T cells in healthy people across ages. The study's findings and limits: Diversity was higher, and naive CD4+ cells more numerous, in long-lived donors than in aged donors.

Isolation of PBMCs gave at least 7 million cells per sample. Then a second PCR, running about 6 to 12 cycles, was carried out with a sample-barcoded 5' primer and a J-beta primer mix. Every cDNA molecule carried a tag from a template-switch adaptor bearing 12 random nucleotides. TCRdb re-analysed the 5' RACE reads in MiXCR, keeping a single row per CDR3 protein. This sample carries about 680,000 distinct CDR3 sequences, around 48% of them seen once, and the ten largest clones take roughly 30%. CDR1 is MNHEY, CDR2 SVGEGT, per germline. This CDR3 spans 12 amino acids. With 3 bases removed from V and 3 bases from J, the gap between germline ends came to 0 bases. With respect to this clonotype: The antigen remains undetermined.

The specimen was blood. The clonotype comes from a woman in her fifties or sixties in good health. V and J are TRBV6-2 or TRBV6-3 and TRBJ2-6; no clear D gene. CDR3 coding DNA: TGTGCCAGCAGTTATGGGGCCAACGTCCTGACTTTC. Translated, it gives CASSYGANVLTF.